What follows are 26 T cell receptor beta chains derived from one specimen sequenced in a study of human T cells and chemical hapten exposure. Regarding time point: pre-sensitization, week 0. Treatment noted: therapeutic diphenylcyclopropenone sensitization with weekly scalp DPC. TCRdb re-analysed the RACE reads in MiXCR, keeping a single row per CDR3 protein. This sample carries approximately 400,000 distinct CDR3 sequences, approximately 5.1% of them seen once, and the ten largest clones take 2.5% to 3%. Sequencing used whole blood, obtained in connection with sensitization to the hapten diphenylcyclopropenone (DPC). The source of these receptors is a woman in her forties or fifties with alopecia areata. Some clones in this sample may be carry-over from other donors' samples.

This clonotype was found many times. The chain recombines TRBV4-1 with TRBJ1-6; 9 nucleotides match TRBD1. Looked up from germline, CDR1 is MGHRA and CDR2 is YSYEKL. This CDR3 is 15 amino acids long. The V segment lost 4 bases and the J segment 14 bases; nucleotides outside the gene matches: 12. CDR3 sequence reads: CASSPPGTGIATLHF. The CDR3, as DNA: TGCGCCAGCAGCCCGCCGGGGACAGGGATTGCGACCCTCCACTTT.

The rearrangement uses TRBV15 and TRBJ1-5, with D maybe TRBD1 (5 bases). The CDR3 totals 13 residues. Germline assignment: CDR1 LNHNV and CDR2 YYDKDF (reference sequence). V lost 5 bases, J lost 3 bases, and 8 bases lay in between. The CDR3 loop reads CATSEGHNQPQHF. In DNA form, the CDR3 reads TGTGCCACCAGCGAGGGGCACAATCAGCCCCAGCATTTT.

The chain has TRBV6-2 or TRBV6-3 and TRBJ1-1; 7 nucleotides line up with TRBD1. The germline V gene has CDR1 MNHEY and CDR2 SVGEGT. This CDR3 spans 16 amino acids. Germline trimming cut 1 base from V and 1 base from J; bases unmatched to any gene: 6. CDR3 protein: CASSYYQDRPNTEAFF. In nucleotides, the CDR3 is TGTGCCAGCAGTTACTACCAGGACAGGCCGAACACTGAAGCTTTCTTT.

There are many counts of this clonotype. CDR3 DNA sequence: TGTGCCAGGACTAGCGGGGGACACTACAATGAGCAGTTCTTC. Protein: CARTSGGHYNEQFF. The V and J genes are TRBV6-7 and TRBJ2-1, with 12 bases aligning to TRBD2. TRBV6-7 is known as an ORF, though its function is uncertain. The CDR3 is made up of 14 amino acids. Losses at the gene ends were 9 bases for V and 3 bases for J; bases not matched to a gene: 3.

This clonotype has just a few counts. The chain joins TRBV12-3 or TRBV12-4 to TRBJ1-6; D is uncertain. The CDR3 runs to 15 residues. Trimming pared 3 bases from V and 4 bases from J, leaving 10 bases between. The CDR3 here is CASSFEDFYNSPLHF. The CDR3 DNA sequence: TGTGCCAGCAGTTTTGAGGACTTTTATAATTCACCCCTCCACTTT.

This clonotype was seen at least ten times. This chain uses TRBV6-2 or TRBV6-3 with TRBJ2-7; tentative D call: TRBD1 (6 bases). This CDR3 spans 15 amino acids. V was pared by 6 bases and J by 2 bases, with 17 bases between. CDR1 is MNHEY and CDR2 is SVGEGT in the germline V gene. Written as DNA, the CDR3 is TGTGCCAGCAGCCCAGGGTGGACAGTGACCTACGAGCAGTACTTC. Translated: CASSPGWTVTYEQYF.

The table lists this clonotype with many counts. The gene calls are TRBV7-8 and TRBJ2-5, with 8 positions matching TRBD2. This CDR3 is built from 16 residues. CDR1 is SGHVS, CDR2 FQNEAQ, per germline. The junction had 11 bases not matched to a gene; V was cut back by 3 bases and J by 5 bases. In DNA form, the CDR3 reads TGTGCCAGCAGCTTGTTAGGTAGCGGGGTTCGTGAGACCCAGTACTTC. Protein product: CASSLLGSGVRETQYF.

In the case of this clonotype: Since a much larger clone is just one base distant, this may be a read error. CDR3 sequence: CASSRRTGTETQYF. The CDR3 nucleotides are TGTGCCAGCAGCCGGCGGACAGGGACGGAGACCCAGTACTTC. The chain has TRBV3-1 and TRBJ2-5; 8 bases line up with TRBD1. There are 14 residues in the CDR3. Germline V gene lookup returns CDR1 LGHDT and CDR2 YNNKEL (reference sequence). The V and J ends lost 4 bases and 5 bases, in that order; junction bases with no gene match: 6.

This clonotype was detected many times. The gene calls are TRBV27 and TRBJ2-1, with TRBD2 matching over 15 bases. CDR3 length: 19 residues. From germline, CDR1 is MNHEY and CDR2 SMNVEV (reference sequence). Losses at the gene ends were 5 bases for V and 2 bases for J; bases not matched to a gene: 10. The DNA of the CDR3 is TGTGCCAGCAGTGGACCAGGACTAGCGGGGGGGCCCCCCTACAATGAGCAGTTCTTC. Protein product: CASSGPGLAGGPPYNEQFF.

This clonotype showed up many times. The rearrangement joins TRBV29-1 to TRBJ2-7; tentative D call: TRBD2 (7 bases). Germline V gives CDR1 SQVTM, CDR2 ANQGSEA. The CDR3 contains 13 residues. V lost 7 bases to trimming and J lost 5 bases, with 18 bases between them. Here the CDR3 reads CSARGGGWDEQYF. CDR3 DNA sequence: TGCAGCGCCAGAGGCGGGGGCTGGGACGAGCAGTACTTC.

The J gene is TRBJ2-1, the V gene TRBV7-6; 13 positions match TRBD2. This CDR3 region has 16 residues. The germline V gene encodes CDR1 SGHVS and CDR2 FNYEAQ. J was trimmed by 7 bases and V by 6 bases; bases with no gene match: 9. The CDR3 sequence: CASSFGLAGAGNEQFF. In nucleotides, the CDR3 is TGTGCCAGCAGTTTCGGACTAGCGGGAGCGGGAAATGAGCAGTTCTTC.

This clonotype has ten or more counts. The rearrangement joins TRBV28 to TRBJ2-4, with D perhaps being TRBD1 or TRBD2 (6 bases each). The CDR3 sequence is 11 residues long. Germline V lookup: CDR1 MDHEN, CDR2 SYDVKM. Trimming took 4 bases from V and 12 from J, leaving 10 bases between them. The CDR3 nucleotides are TGTGCCAGCAGTTCATGGGGGGCTCAGTACTTC. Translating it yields CASSSWGAQYF.

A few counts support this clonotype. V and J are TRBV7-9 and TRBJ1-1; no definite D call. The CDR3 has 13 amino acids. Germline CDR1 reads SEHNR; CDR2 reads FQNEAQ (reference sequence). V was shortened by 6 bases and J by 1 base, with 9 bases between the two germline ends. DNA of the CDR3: TGTGCCAGCAGAACCCCAGGGAACACTGAAGCTTTCTTT. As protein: CASRTPGNTEAFF.

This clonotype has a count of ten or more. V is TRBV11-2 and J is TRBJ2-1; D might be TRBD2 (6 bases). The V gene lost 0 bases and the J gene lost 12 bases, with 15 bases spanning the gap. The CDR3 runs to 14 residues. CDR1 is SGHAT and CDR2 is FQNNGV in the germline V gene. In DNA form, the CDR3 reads TGTGCCAGCAGCTTAGAGCGGACCCAAGCGGGGCAGTTCTTC. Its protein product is CASSLERTQAGQFF.

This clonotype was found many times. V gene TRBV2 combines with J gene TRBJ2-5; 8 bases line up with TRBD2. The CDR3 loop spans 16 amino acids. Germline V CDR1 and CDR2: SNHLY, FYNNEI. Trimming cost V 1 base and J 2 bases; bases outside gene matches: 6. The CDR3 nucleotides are TGTGCCAGCAGTGAAGTCAAAGCGGGAGCGCAAGAGACCCAGTACTTC. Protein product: CASSEVKAGAQETQYF. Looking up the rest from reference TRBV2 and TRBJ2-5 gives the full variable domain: EPEVTQTPSHQVTQMGQEVILRCVPISNHLYFYWYRQILGQKVEFLVSFYNNEISEKSEIFDDQFSVERPDGSNFTLKIRSTKLEDSAMYFCASSEVKAGAQETQYFGPGTRLLVL.

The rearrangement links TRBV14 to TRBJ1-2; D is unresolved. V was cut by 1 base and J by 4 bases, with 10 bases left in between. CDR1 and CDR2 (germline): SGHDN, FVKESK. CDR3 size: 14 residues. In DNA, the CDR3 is TGTGCCAGCAGCCAAGTAGACGGCTCCTATGGCTACACCTTC. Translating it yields CASSQVDGSYGYTF.

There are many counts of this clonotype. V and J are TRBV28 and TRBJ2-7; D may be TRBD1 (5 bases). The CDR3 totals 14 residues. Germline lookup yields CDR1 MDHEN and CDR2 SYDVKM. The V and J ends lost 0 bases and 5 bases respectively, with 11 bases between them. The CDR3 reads CASSLWGRVNEQYF. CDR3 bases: TGTGCCAGCAGTTTATGGGGCAGGGTGAACGAGCAGTACTTC.

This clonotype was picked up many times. The CDR3 reads CSARVGLFGTDTQYF. DNA of the CDR3: TGCAGTGCTAGAGTTGGGCTCTTCGGCACAGATACGCAGTATTTT. V usage is TRBV20-1 and J usage is TRBJ2-3; D is ambiguous. This CDR3 contains 15 residues. Germline values: CDR1 DFQATT, CDR2 SNEGSKA (reference sequence). V was cut by 1 base and J by 1 base, with 12 bases left in between.

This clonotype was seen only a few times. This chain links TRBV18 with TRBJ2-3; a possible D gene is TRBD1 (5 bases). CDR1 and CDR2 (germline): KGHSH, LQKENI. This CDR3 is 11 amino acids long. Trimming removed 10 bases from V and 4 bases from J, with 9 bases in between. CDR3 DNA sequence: TGTGCCACCCGCAGGGCAGATACGCAGTATTTT. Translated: CATRRADTQYF.

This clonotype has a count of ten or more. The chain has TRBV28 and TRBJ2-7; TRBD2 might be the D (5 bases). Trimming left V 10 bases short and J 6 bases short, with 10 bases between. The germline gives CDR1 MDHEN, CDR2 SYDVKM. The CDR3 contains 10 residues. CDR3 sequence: CATARAEQYF. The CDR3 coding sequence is TGTGCCACTGCGAGGGCCGAGCAGTACTTC. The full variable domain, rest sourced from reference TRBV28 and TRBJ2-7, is DVKVTQSSRYLVKRTGEKVFLECVQDMDHENMFWYRQDPGLGLRLIYFSYDVKMKEKGDIPEGYSVSREKKERFSLILESASTNQTSMYLCATARAEQYFGPGTRLTVT.

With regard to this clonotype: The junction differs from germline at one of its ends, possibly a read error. The CDR3 loop reads CATSRESSQPQHF. As DNA, the CDR3 is TGTGCCACGAGCCGGGAAAGCAGTCAGCCCCAGCATTTT. The J gene is TRBJ1-5, the V gene TRBV10-3; D unclear. The CDR3 runs 13 residues. Germline CDR1 and CDR2: ENHRY and SYGVKD.

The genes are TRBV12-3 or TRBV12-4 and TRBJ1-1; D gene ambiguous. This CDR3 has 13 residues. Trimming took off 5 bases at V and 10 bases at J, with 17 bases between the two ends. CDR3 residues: CASSDNSGVVAFF. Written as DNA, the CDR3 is TGTGCCAGCAGTGACAACAGTGGGGTTGTAGCTTTCTTT.

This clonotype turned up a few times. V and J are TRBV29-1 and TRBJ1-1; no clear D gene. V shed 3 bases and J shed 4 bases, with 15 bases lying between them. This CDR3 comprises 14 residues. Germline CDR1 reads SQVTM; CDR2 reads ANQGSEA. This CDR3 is CSVDLGRLATEAFF. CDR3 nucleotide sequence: TGCAGCGTTGATTTGGGCAGGTTGGCCACTGAAGCTTTCTTT.

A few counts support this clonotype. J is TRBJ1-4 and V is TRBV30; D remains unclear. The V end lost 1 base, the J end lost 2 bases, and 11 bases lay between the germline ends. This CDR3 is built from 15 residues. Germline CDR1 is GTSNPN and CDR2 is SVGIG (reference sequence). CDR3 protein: CAWSGQGNTNEKLFF. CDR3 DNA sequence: TGTGCCTGGAGTGGTCAAGGGAACACTAATGAAAAACTGTTTTTT.

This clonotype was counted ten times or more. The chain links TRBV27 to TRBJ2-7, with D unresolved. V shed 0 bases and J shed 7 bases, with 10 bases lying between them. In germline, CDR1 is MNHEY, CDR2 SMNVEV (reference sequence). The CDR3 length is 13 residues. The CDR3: CASSLSGNWEQYF. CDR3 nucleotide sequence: TGTGCCAGCAGTTTATCGGGAAACTGGGAGCAGTACTTC.

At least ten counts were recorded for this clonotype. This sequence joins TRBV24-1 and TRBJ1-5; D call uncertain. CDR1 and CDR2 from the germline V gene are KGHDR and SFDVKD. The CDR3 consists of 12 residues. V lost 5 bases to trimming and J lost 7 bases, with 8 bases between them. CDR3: CATSVKGQPQHF. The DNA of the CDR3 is TGTGCCACCAGTGTGAAAGGCCAGCCCCAGCATTTT.